Listed below are T cell receptor beta chains from one sample, sequenced in a study of cytomegalovirus exposure and HLA in healthy donors. Repertoires were generated with immunoSEQ multiplex PCR, while TCRdb's copy carries only in-frame clones and drops some. In the table there are about 88,000 clones, 90% of which are singletons. The sample was PBMCs. Receptors were obtained from a man aged 18 to 29 in good health and CMV-seronegative. Each CDR3 is given with its conserved first and last residue. The D gene is left open where the match is weak.

v_gene	j_gene	d_gene	CDR3aa	CDR3nt
TRBV11-2	TRBJ2-3	-	CASSLTGRATDTQYF	TGTGCCAGCAGCTTAACGGGAAGGGCAACAGATACGCAGTATTTT
TRBV14	TRBJ2-7	-	CASSQSRAGLYEQYF	TGTGCCAGCAGCCAAAGTCGGGCGGGTCTCTACGAGCAGTACTTC
TRBV9	TRBJ1-1	-	CASSVDGRRSNTEAFF	TGTGCCAGCAGCGTAGATGGGAGAAGAAGCAACACTGAAGCTTTCTTT
TRBV6-5	TRBJ1-3	TRBD1	CASKGDRGQANTIYF	TGTGCCAGCAAGGGGGACAGGGGGCAAGCAAACACCATATATTTT
TRBV29-1	TRBJ1-1	-	CSVDRGNTEAFF	TGCAGCGTTGACAGGGGGAACACTGAAGCTTTCTTT
TRBV7-3	TRBJ2-7	TRBD1	CASSFKPGGEQYF	TGTGCCAGCAGCTTCAAGCCAGGGGGCGAGCAGTACTTC
TRBV7-9	TRBJ2-2	TRBD2	CASSPDSGRPNTGELFF	TGTGCCAGCAGCCCAGATAGCGGGAGGCCGAACACCGGGGAGCTGTTTTTT
TRBV7-8	TRBJ2-2	-	CASSLLGGNGELFF	TGTGCCAGCAGCTTATTGGGGGGTAACGGGGAGCTGTTTTTT
TRBV28	TRBJ1-5	-	CASSFLRSNQPQHF	TGTGCCAGCAGTTTTCTCCGGTCCAATCAGCCCCAGCATTTT
TRBV19	TRBJ1-6	-	CASRITKESPLHF	TGTGCCAGCCGAATCACCAAAGAGTCACCCCTCCACTTT
TRBV7-2	TRBJ2-2	-	CASSFFGGLAGELFF	TGTGCCAGCAGCTTTTTCGGGGGATTGGCCGGGGAGCTGTTTTTT